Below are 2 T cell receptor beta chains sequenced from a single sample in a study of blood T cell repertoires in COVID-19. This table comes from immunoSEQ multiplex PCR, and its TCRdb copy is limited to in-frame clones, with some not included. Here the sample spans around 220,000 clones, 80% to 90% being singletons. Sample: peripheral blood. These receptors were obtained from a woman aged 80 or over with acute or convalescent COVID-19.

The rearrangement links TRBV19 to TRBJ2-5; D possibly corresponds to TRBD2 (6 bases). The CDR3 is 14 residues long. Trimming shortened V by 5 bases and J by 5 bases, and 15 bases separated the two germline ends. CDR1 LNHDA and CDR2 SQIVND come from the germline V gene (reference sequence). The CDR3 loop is CASSWGPREETQYF. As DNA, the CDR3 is TGTGCCAGTAGTTGGGGCCCCCGGGAGGAGACCCAGTACTTC.

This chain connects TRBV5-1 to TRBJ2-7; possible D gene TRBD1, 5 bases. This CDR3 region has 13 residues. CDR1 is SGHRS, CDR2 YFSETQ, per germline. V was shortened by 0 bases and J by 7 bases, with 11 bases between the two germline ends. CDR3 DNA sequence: TGCGCCAGCAGCTTGGATGGGGCGCGAGAGCAGTACTTC. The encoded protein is CASSLDGAREQYF.